This T cell receptor (beta chain) was recorded in a study of CD8+CD57+ T cells in acquired aplastic anemia. Genomic DNA constituted the template upon which TCR beta VDJ and CDR3 profiling was performed. From the reads, TCRdb called clonotypes with MiXCR, one entry per CDR3 protein. The repertoire holds 150,000 or so distinct CDR3 sequences, approximately 51% seen once, with about 2.9% in the top ten. Patients who underwent sequencing had shown CD8+CD57+ cell expansion by flow cytometry. There are 13 residues in the CDR3. Per the germline V gene, CDR1 is SQVTM and CDR2 is ANQGSEA. The ends lost 0 bases at V and 5 bases at J; junction bases unmatched: 3.

The rearrangement links TRBV29-1 to TRBJ2-7; 8 nucleotides line up with TRBD2. This receptor was taken from a human donor with aplastic anemia. The material sequenced was sorted CD4+, CD8+, or CD8+CD57+ T cells (not recorded which) from PBMCs. The CDR3: CSVEDDGGDEQYF. The CDR3 DNA reads as TGCAGCGTTGAAGATGACGGGGGGGACGAGCAGTACTTC.